Here is one T cell receptor beta chain with its context. As processed by the authors: Amplified reference gene primers provided the basis for estimating nucleated cell counts. Sequencing used immunoSEQ multiplex PCR; TCRdb keeps in-frame clones, though not all of them. V and J calls and clone size are as listed in that table; D and trimming were resolved from the DNA. The profile shows more than 100,000 clones, 84% of them singletons. The CDR3 is 13 residues long. The V and J ends lost 6 bases and 6 bases, in that order; junction bases with no gene match: 6. Germline values: CDR1 ENHRY, CDR2 SYGVKD. This sample is part of a study of blood T cell repertoires in COVID-19. Overall study context: Specimens from acute and convalescent COVID-19 originated in the United States, Italy and Spain.

The receptor was isolated from a man in his 60s with acute or convalescent COVID-19. The chain has TRBV10-3 and TRBJ1-2, with 8 bases identical to TRBD1. Sequencing was performed on peripheral blood. The CDR3 coding sequence is TGTGCCATCAGGTCAGGGGGCGCGGATGGCTACACCTTC. Translating gives CAIRSGGADGYTF.